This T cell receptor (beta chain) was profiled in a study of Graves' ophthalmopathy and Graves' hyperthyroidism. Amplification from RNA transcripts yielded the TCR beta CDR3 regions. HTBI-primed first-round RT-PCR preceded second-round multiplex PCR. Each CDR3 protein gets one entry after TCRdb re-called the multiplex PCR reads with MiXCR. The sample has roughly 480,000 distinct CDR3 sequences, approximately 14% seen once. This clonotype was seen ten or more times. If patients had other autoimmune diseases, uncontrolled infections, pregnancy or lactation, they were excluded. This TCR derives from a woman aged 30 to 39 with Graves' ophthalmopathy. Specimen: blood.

This chain's CDR3 is CASREAYGNTIYF. DNA of the CDR3: TGTGCCAGTAGGGAGGCGTATGGAAACACCATATATTTT. The chain links TRBV19 to TRBJ1-3; no firm D call. With 6 bases removed from V and 3 bases from J, the gap between germline ends came to 9 bases. CDR1 and CDR2 (germline): LNHDA, SQIVND (reference sequence). CDR3 length: 13 residues.